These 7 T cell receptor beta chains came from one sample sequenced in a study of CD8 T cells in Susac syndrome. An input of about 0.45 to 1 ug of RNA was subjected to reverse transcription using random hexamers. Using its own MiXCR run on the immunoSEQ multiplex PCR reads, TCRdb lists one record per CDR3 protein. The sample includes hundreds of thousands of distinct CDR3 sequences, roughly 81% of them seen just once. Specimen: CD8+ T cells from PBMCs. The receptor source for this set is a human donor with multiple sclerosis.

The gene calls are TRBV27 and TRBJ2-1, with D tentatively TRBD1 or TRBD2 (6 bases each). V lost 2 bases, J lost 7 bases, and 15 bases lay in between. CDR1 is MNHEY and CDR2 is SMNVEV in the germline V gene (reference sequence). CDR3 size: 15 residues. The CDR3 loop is CASSLRGPWVNEQFF. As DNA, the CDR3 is TGTGCCAGCAGTTTACGGGGGCCCTGGGTAAATGAGCAGTTCTTC.

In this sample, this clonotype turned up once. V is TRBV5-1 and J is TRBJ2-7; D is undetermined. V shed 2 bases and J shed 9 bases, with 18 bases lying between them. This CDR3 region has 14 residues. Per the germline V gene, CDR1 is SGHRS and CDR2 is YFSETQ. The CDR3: CASSLGDPGSGQYF. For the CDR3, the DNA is TGCGCCAGCAGCTTAGGTGACCCCGGTTCAGGGCAGTACTTC.

CDR3 in amino acids: CASSSGWRSQETQYF. The DNA for the CDR3 is TGTGCCAGCAGCTCCGGTTGGCGGAGTCAAGAGACCCAGTACTTC. The chain uses TRBV13 and TRBJ2-5; D unclear. The CDR3 length is 15 residues. CDR1 and CDR2 (germline): PRHDT, FYEKMQ (reference sequence). Trimming cost V 4 bases and J 2 bases, with 14 bases left between them.

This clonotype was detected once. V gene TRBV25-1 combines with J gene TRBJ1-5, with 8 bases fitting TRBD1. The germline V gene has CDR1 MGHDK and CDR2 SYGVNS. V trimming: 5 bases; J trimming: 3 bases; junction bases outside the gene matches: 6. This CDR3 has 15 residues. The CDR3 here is CASSRTGFDNQPQHF. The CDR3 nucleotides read TGTGCCAGCAGTCGGACAGGGTTTGACAATCAGCCCCAGCATTTT. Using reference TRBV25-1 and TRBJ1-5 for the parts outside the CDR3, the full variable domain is EADIYQTPRYLVIGTGKKITLECSQTMGHDKMYWYQQDPGMELHLIHYSYGVNSTEKGDLSSESTVSRIRTEHFPLTLESARPSHTSQYLCASSRTGFDNQPQHFGDGTRLSIL.

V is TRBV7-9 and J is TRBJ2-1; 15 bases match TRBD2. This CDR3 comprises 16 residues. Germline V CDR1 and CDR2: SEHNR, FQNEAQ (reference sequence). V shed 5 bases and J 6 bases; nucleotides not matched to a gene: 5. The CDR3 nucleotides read TGTGCCAGCAGCCCTTCGGGACTAGCGGGAGGCAATGAGCAGTTCTTC. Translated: CASSPSGLAGGNEQFF.

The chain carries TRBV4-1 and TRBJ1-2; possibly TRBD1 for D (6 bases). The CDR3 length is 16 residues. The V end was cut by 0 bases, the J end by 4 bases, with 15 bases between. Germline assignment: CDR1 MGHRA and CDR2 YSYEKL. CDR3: CASSQEPGQLAYGYTF. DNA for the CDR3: TGCGCCAGCAGCCAAGAGCCTGGACAGCTTGCCTATGGCTACACCTTC.

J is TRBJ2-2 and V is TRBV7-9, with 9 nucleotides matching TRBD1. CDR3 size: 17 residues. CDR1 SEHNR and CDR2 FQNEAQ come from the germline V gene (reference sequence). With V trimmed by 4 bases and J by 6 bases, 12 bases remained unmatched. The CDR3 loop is CASSSPPGTGNSGELFF. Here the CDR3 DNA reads TGTGCCAGCAGCTCACCCCCCGGGACAGGGAATTCCGGGGAGCTGTTTTTT. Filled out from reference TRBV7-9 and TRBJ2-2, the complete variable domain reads DTGVSQNPRHKITKRGQNVTFRCDPISEHNRLYWYRQTLGQGPEFLTYFQNEAQLEKSRLLSDRFSAERPKGSFSTLEIQRTEQGDSAMYLCASSSPPGTGNSGELFFGEGSRLTVL.